The sequence of this T cell receptor (beta chain) was determined in a study of patients and donors after allogeneic stem cell transplantation. This clonotype was seen a few times. The CDR3 extends over 15 amino acids. The V gene end was trimmed by 5 bases and the J gene end by 5 bases; junction bases not matched to a gene: 8. TCRdb reprocessed the RT-PCR reads via MiXCR and lists one record per CDR3 protein. Among some 880,000 distinct CDR3 sequences listed, 15% to 20% were seen once. The chain recombines TRBV12-3 or TRBV12-4 with TRBJ1-4; 7 nucleotides match TRBD1. This clonotype originated in a human donor who was either an allogeneic HSCT recipient or a stem cell or donor lymphocyte infusion donor (not recorded which). It is not recorded whose cells these are; they may come from a transplant donor. The sample taken for sequencing was blood, either unsorted or a sorted T cell fraction (not recorded which). CDR3 region: CASSGWTGGNEKLFF. The CDR3 nucleotides read TGTGCCAGCAGTGGGTGGACAGGAGGGAATGAAAAACTGTTTTTT.